This T cell receptor beta chain was recorded in a study of CD8+ T cells in alopecia areata. As for the study in general: Patients in the treated group were given tofacitinib by mouth, 5 to 10 mg twice a day. Tofacitinib ran 6 to 18 months, followed by 6 months off drug. Study-level points and caveats: Sharing of TCRs across patients appeared less clear than in mice, possibly for HLA-related reasons.

Peripheral blood and lesional scalp punch biopsies were taken from alopecia areata patients. Investigators isolated RNA and reverse transcribed it into cDNA to act as the sequencing template. Clones were read by immunoSEQ multiplex PCR, and TCRdb kept only the in-frame ones, dropping some. The sample has some 240,000 clones; around three fifths are singletons. Concerning this clone itself: Its target is not known.

This CDR3 has 14 amino acids. Trimming stripped 6 bases from V and 2 bases from J, with 11 bases between. Germline V gene data show CDR1 as KGHSH and CDR2 as LQKENI. This chain joins TRBV18 and TRBJ2-4, with D maybe TRBD1 (5 bases). Sequenced here: CD4+ T cells sorted from blood, sampled at week 0. This clonotype originated in a human donor with alopecia areata. The DNA of the CDR3 is TGTGCCAGCTCCGTCCAGGGAACCAAAAACATTCAGTACTTC. Amino acid sequence: CASSVQGTKNIQYF.